This T cell receptor (beta chain) was sequenced in a study of blood T cell repertoires in COVID-19. To note about this clone: The sample carries other DNA sequences with the same CDR3.

Using immunoSEQ multiplex PCR, the repertoire was profiled, and TCRdb retains in-frame clones only, with some absent. In the table there are some 400,000 clones, 87% of which are singletons. Living in about two dozen US areas, the participants were between 18 and 89 years of age. V shed 1 base, J shed 3 bases, and the junction held 4 bases outside the gene matches. The germline V gene encodes CDR1 SGHRS and CDR2 YFSETQ. The CDR3 runs 16 residues. This clonotype originated in a man aged 25-40 years who had recovered from COVID-19. V is TRBV5-1 and J is TRBJ2-3; 11 nucleotides align to TRBD2. The sample comprised PBMCs or T cells enriched from blood (not recorded which). The CDR3, as DNA: TGCGCCAGCAGCTTGACTAGCGGGGGTGGAACAGATACGCAGTATTTT. It codes for CASSLTSGGGTDTQYF.